The 12 T cell receptor beta chains given below trace back to one sample, sequenced in a study of blood T cells in healthy people across ages. Then a second PCR, running about 6 to 11 cycles, was carried out with a sample-barcoded 5' primer and a J-beta primer mix. Each CDR3 protein gets one entry after TCRdb re-called the 5' RACE reads with MiXCR. The table has more than 650,000 distinct CDR3 sequences, approximately 21% seen once; the top ten hold 22%. The sample was blood. The receptors were sampled from a man between 65 and 85 years old in good health.

V is TRBV14 and J is TRBJ2-5; TRBD2 matches 11 bases. The J call may be mistaken, given a closer DNA end match to TRBJ2-1. Germline V lookup: CDR1 SGHDN, CDR2 FVKESK. This CDR3 has 13 amino acids. CDR3 DNA: TGTGCCAGCGGTACTAGCGGGGGCCATGAGCAGTTCTTC. It yields the protein CASGTSGGHEQFF.

This rearrangement joins TRBV6-1 to TRBJ1-4, with 10 bases fitting TRBD1. V lost 6 bases, J lost 8 bases, and 15 bases stayed unmatched. CDR3 length equals 17 residues. Germline V gene sequence: CDR1 MNHNS, CDR2 SASEGT. CDR3 sequence reads: CASSDPGQGPVREKLFF. In DNA form, the CDR3 reads TGTGCCAGCAGCGATCCGGGACAGGGGCCAGTAAGAGAAAAACTGTTTTTT.

The gene calls are TRBV29-1 and TRBJ2-7, with D possibly TRBD2 on 6 matching bases. The last part of the DNA fits TRBJ2-1 better; the J call may be wrong. Germline-derived CDR1 and CDR2 are SQVTM and ANQGSEA. The CDR3 consists of 15 residues. The CDR3 bases are TGCAGCGTTGAAGCGCGGACTACTTTTTACAATGAGCAGTTCTTC. It yields the protein CSVEARTTFYNEQFF.

This clonotype occurred a few times. The CDR3, as DNA: TGTGCCAGCAGCTGGGGGACTATGAACACTGAAGCTTTCTTT. As protein: CASSWGTMNTEAFF. This sequence joins TRBV7-9 and TRBJ1-1, with D perhaps matching TRBD1 (5 bases). The ends were cut back, 4 bases at V and 0 bases at J, with 9 bases in the middle. Germline loops: CDR1 SEHNR, CDR2 FQNEAQ (reference sequence). The CDR3 sequence is 14 residues long.

V gene TRBV11-2 combines with J gene TRBJ1-2; no firm D call. Trimming left V 4 bases short and J 4 bases short, with 16 bases between. The germline V gene encodes CDR1 SGHAT and CDR2 FQNNGV. There are 15 residues in the CDR3. CDR3 amino acids: CASSSTRRAGYGYTF. CDR3 nucleotides: TGTGCCAGCAGCTCAACCAGGAGAGCAGGCTATGGCTACACCTTC.

V usage is TRBV7-3 and J usage is TRBJ1-1, with TRBD1 as a possible D gene (6 bases). Trimming took 3 bases from V and 1 from J, leaving 15 bases between them. The CDR3 covers 16 residues. The germline V gene has CDR1 SGHTA and CDR2 FQGTGA. Here the CDR3 DNA reads TGTGCCAGCAGCTTCGATCAGGGGCCAGGGAACACTGAAGCTTTCTTT. It encodes CASSFDQGPGNTEAFF.

This clonotype was seen just once. The chain recombines TRBV6-5 with TRBJ2-1, with a weak D call TRBD2 (6 bases). The CDR3 runs 16 residues. Looked up from germline, CDR1 is MNHEY and CDR2 is SVGAGI. Deletions cut 5 bases from V and 7 bases from J, with 21 bases between. The CDR3 DNA sequence: TGTGCCAGCAGTGTACTGAATAGCGGACCCAAGAATGAGCAGTTCTTC. Translation: CASSVLNSGPKNEQFF.

The CDR3 region is CASSLDGRSKETQYF. CDR3 DNA: TGTGCCAGCAGTTTGGACGGGAGGTCAAAAGAGACCCAGTACTTC. V is TRBV12-3 or TRBV12-4 and J is TRBJ2-5, with 7 positions matching TRBD2. The J segment lost 3 bases and the V segment lost 3 bases, leaving 7 bases of the junction unmatched. The CDR3 has 15 residues.

The table lists this clonotype with a few counts. This rearrangement joins TRBV29-1 to TRBJ2-5; D gene uncertain. V gave up 4 bases and J gave up 3 bases, with 9 bases separating them. The CDR3 extends over 12 amino acids. Germline lookup yields CDR1 SQVTM and CDR2 ANQGSEA. The CDR3 loop reads CSVVPQEETQYF. In DNA, the CDR3 is TGCAGCGTTGTCCCCCAGGAAGAGACCCAGTACTTC.

The chain employs TRBV20-1 and TRBJ1-6; D is unclear. Germline V lookup: CDR1 DFQATT, CDR2 SNEGSKA (reference sequence). Deletions cut 0 bases from V and 10 bases from J, with 13 bases between. CDR3 length equals 14 residues. This CDR3 reads CSARDRRTESPLHF. The DNA of the CDR3 is TGCAGTGCTAGAGATAGGCGCACGGAGTCACCCCTCCACTTT.

This clonotype was counted many times. V is TRBV5-1 and J is TRBJ2-3; 7 nucleotides align to TRBD1. Losses at the gene ends were 1 base for V and 6 bases for J; bases not matched to a gene: 8. Per germline, CDR1 SGHRS and CDR2 YFSETQ. This CDR3 is built from 15 residues. DNA for the CDR3: TGCGCCAGCAGCTTGAAGGGGGCGGCGAGTGATACGCAGTATTTT. Translation: CASSLKGAASDTQYF. Using reference TRBV5-1 and TRBJ2-3 for the parts outside the CDR3, the full variable domain is KAGVTQTPRYLIKTRGQQVTLSCSPISGHRSVSWYQQTPGQGLQFLFEYFSETQRNKGNFPGRFSGRQFSNSRSEMNVSTLELGDSALYLCASSLKGAASDTQYFGPGTRLTVL.

The V call is TRBV7-9, the J call TRBJ1-3; D call uncertain. Trimming took 5 bases from V and 0 from J, leaving 14 bases between them. Germline loops: CDR1 SEHNR, CDR2 FQNEAQ (reference sequence). The CDR3 runs to 16 residues. The CDR3 spells CASSLVSQTSGNTIYF. CDR3 sequence (DNA): TGTGCCAGCAGCCTCGTTTCCCAGACCTCTGGAAACACCATATATTTT.